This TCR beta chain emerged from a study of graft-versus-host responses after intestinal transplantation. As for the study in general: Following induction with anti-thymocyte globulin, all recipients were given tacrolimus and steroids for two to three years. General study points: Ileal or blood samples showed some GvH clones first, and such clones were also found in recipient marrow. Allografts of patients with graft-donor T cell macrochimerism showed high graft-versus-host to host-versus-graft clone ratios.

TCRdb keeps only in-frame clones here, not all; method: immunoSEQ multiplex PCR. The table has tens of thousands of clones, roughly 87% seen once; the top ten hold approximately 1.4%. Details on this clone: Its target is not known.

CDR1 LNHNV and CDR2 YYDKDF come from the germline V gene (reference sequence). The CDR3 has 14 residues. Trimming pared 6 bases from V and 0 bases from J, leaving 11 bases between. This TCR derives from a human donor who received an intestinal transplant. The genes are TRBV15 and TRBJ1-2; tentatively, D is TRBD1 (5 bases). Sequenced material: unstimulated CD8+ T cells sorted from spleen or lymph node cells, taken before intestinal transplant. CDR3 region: CATRDGGSNYGYTF. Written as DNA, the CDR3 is TGTGCCACCAGAGATGGGGGGTCTAACTATGGCTACACCTTC.